These 22 T cell receptor beta chains were all obtained from the same sample, sequenced in a study of shared clonotypes between healthy human individuals. TCRdb's copy holds only in-frame clones and misses some; the assay was immunoSEQ multiplex PCR. This sample carries 2 million to 2.5 million clones, under 95% of them seen once, and the ten largest clones take 1.5% to 2%. CD45RO-negative, CCR7-positively selected cells formed the naive CD8 fraction, excluding terminally differentiated effector memory CD45RA+ cells. Sequencing used naive CD8+ T cells from PBMCs. All receptors derive from a man aged 18-30 years in good health. Some clones in this sample may be carry-over from other donors' samples.

V is TRBV7-8 and J is TRBJ2-7; 8 bases match TRBD2. From germline, CDR1 is SGHVS and CDR2 FQNEAQ. After removal of 2 bases from V and 7 bases from J, the junction contained 13 bases not matched to a gene. The CDR3 totals 16 residues. The CDR3 loop is CASSLRGGAGDAEQYF. In DNA form, the CDR3 reads TGTGCCAGCAGCTTAAGAGGGGGAGCGGGAGACGCGGAGCAGTACTTC.

For the CDR3, the DNA is TGTGCCAGCAGTCTAAACCCCGGGACTATAACTCGGGGGGAGCTGTTTTTT. As protein: CASSLNPGTITRGELFF. The chain is built from TRBV28 and TRBJ2-2; 7 positions agree with TRBD2. The V gene end was trimmed by 5 bases and the J gene end by 8 bases; junction bases not matched to a gene: 17. The CDR3 loop spans 17 amino acids. The germline gives CDR1 MDHEN, CDR2 SYDVKM.

This chain connects TRBV5-6 to TRBJ1-1, with 8 bases aligning to TRBD1. Germline V gives CDR1 SGHDT, CDR2 YYEEEE. V lost 3 bases to trimming and J lost 5 bases; unmatched junction nucleotides: 15. The CDR3 has 17 amino acids. CDR3 in amino acids: CASSYKDRGRRWTEAFF. The CDR3 DNA reads TGTGCCAGCAGCTACAAAGACAGGGGCAGACGATGGACTGAAGCTTTCTTT.

This clone was found a few times. The same CDR3 also results from other DNA sequences found in this sample. The chain uses TRBV27 and TRBJ2-7; D not certain. This CDR3 region has 13 residues. Germline assignment: CDR1 MNHEY and CDR2 SMNVEV (reference sequence). V was clipped by 2 bases and J by 4 bases, with 9 bases between them. In DNA, the CDR3 is TGTGCCAGCAGTTTAACCAATGGTTACGAGCAGTACTTC. Its protein is CASSLTNGYEQYF.

The chain links TRBV29-1 to TRBJ2-7, with TRBD2 identical over 8 bases. Losses at the gene ends were 7 bases for V and 2 bases for J; bases not matched to a gene: 7. Germline V lookup: CDR1 SQVTM, CDR2 ANQGSEA. The CDR3 consists of 13 residues. This CDR3 reads CSAAGGDTYEQYF. Written as DNA, the CDR3 is TGCAGCGCCGCCGGGGGGGACACCTACGAGCAGTACTTC.

V gene TRBV6-1 combines with J gene TRBJ1-1; D ambiguous. Germline lookup yields CDR1 MNHNS and CDR2 SASEGT. The CDR3 loop spans 10 amino acids. With 7 bases removed from V and 4 bases from J, the gap between germline ends came to 4 bases. Written as DNA, the CDR3 is TGTGCCAGCATGGTCACTGAAGCTTTCTTT. Its translation: CASMVTEAFF.

The chain joins TRBV9 to TRBJ2-3; 13 bases are a match to TRBD2. CDR1 is SGDLS, CDR2 YYNGEE, per germline. Trimming took 3 bases from V and 4 from J; bases not matched to a gene: 8. There are 17 residues in the CDR3. CDR3 nucleotide sequence: TGTGCCAGCAGCGCTTCCCGGACTAGCGGGAGCGCAGATACGCAGTATTTT. The encoded protein is CASSASRTSGSADTQYF.

The J gene is TRBJ2-5, the V gene TRBV19; D is possibly TRBD2 (6 bases). The CDR3 contains 14 residues. Germline V gene sequence: CDR1 LNHDA, CDR2 SQIVND (reference sequence). Trimming took off 3 bases at V and 3 bases at J, with 11 bases between the two ends. The CDR3 sequence is CASSISLAEETQYF. The CDR3 region has the DNA TGTGCCAGTAGTATTAGCTTAGCGGAAGAGACCCAGTACTTC. Full variable domain (remainder filled in from reference TRBV19 and TRBJ2-5): DGGITQSPKYLFRKEGQNVTLSCEQNLNHDAMYWYRQDPGQGLRLIYYSQIVNDFQKGDIAEGYSVSREKKESFPLTVTSAQKNPTAFYLCASSISLAEETQYFGPGTRLLVL.

The chain uses TRBV9 and TRBJ2-5; perhaps D is TRBD1 or TRBD2 (8 bases each). The CDR3 has 19 amino acids. V was trimmed by 4 bases and J by 5 bases, leaving 30 bases between them. Germline V gives CDR1 SGDLS, CDR2 YYNGEE. The chain's CDR3 is CASSTRGPIGGRSSETQYF. CDR3 bases: TGTGCCAGCAGCACCAGGGGGCCTATTGGCGGGAGGTCGTCGGAGACCCAGTACTTC.

V is TRBV28 and J is TRBJ2-7; D gene uncertain. Germline loops: CDR1 MDHEN, CDR2 SYDVKM. There are 14 residues in the CDR3. V shed 1 base and J shed 1 base, with 8 bases lying between them. The CDR3 bases are TGTGCCAGCAGTTTATTCAGGAAATCCTACGAGCAGTACTTC. Translating it yields CASSLFRKSYEQYF.

This clone was seen just once. The chain links TRBV11-2 to TRBJ2-7; 9 bases align to TRBD1. The CDR3 length is 14 residues. Trimming at V came to 5 bases and at J to 3 bases, leaving 5 bases not matched to a gene. Germline V gene lookup returns CDR1 SGHAT and CDR2 FQNNGV. The CDR3 loop is CASSARTGDYEQYF. As DNA, the CDR3 is TGTGCCAGCAGCGCCCGGACAGGGGACTACGAGCAGTACTTC.

The chain uses TRBV7-9 and TRBJ2-2, with 8 bases identical to TRBD2. The ends lost 5 bases at V and 3 bases at J; junction bases unmatched: 8. The CDR3 sequence is 16 residues long. Germline V CDR1 and CDR2: SEHNR, FQNEAQ (reference sequence). CDR3 amino acids: CASSPGGRRDTGELFF. In DNA, the CDR3 is TGTGCCAGCAGCCCGGGGGGGCGGAGAGACACCGGGGAGCTGTTTTTT.

The chain recombines TRBV19 with TRBJ1-5; D uncertain. The CDR3 totals 15 residues. Germline V gene sequence: CDR1 LNHDA, CDR2 SQIVND (reference sequence). V shed 3 bases and J shed 0 bases, with 9 bases lying between them. The DNA for the CDR3 is TGTGCCAGTAGTATCATCCTCTATAGCAATCAGCCCCAGCATTTT. Translation: CASSIILYSNQPQHF.

The chain uses TRBV5-1 and TRBJ2-7; TRBD2 matches at 7 bases. The CDR3 is 15 amino acids. J lost 2 bases, V lost 0 bases, and 5 bases had no gene match. Germline CDR1 and CDR2: SGHRS and YFSETQ. CDR3 sequence (DNA): TGCGCCAGCAGCTTGGCCGGGGGGACGCCCTACGAGCAGTACTTC. Residues: CASSLAGGTPYEQYF.

V is TRBV27 and J is TRBJ2-7, with a possible D match to TRBD2 (6 bases). The CDR3 is 16 residues long. Per the germline V gene, CDR1 is MNHEY and CDR2 is SMNVEV (reference sequence). V lost 8 bases and J lost 0, with 20 bases in between. The CDR3 region is CASWSRSAGYSYEQYF. CDR3 coding DNA: TGTGCCAGCTGGTCCCGATCGGCGGGGTACTCCTACGAGCAGTACTTC.

As for this clone: This CDR3 is also generated by other DNA sequences in the sample. The rearrangement uses TRBV19 and TRBJ2-3; D perhaps matches TRBD1 (5 bases). V was cut by 2 bases and J by 6 bases, with 15 bases left in between. CDR1 is LNHDA, CDR2 SQIVND, per germline (reference sequence). The CDR3 runs 15 residues. CDR3 loop: CASSIRDSHTDTQYF. For the CDR3, the DNA is TGTGCCAGTAGTATACGAGACAGTCACACCGATACGCAGTATTTT.

For this clone: The same CDR3 is also encoded by other DNA sequences in this sample. The chain uses TRBV28 and TRBJ2-1; D possibly corresponds to TRBD2 (6 bases). Per germline, CDR1 MDHEN and CDR2 SYDVKM. Trimming shortened V by 5 bases and J by 3 bases, and 11 bases separated the two germline ends. This CDR3 region has 14 residues. The CDR3 nucleotides read TGTGCCAGCAGTCCGCCGGGACTCTACAATGAGCAGTTCTTC. This codes for CASSPPGLYNEQFF.

The genes are TRBV29-1 and TRBJ1-4; D is undetermined. Looked up from germline, CDR1 is SQVTM and CDR2 is ANQGSEA. This CDR3 has 10 residues. The DNA of the CDR3 is TGCAGTGGATATTGGGAAAAACTGTTTTTT. It encodes CSGYWEKLFF.

This chain joins TRBV7-6 and TRBJ2-7; no clear D. The V gene lost 5 bases and the J gene lost 1 base, with 9 bases spanning the gap. Germline values: CDR1 SGHVS, CDR2 FNYEAQ. The CDR3 spans 13 residues. The chain's CDR3 is CASSRGSSYEQYF. The CDR3 DNA reads TGTGCCAGCAGCCGTGGTTCTTCCTACGAGCAGTACTTC.

V is TRBV7-2 and J is TRBJ1-2, with a tentative D call TRBD1 (6 bases). Germline V gives CDR1 SGHTA, CDR2 FQGNSA. The CDR3 is 13 residues long. V shed 5 bases and J shed 6 bases, with 13 bases lying between them. The CDR3 region has the DNA TGTGCCAGCAGCCAAGGGGGGATGAATGGCTACACCTTC. Translated, it gives CASSQGGMNGYTF.

The rearrangement links TRBV2 to TRBJ1-1; D gene ambiguous. Germline-derived CDR1 and CDR2 are SNHLY and FYNNEI. V lost 3 bases to trimming and J lost 2 bases, with 7 bases between them. The CDR3 has 13 amino acids. CDR3 in amino acids: CASSDFRNTEAFF. Written as DNA, the CDR3 is TGTGCCAGCAGTGACTTCAGAAACACTGAAGCTTTCTTT.

The J gene is TRBJ2-7, the V gene TRBV7-6, with TRBD1 identical over 7 bases. This CDR3 comprises 16 residues. V gave up 5 bases and J gave up 0 bases; unmatched junction bases: 10. Germline V gene lookup returns CDR1 SGHVS and CDR2 FNYEAQ. The CDR3 bases are TGTGCCAGCAGCACCGGGCCGGGACAGAGCTCCTACGAGCAGTACTTC. This encodes CASSTGPGQSSYEQYF.